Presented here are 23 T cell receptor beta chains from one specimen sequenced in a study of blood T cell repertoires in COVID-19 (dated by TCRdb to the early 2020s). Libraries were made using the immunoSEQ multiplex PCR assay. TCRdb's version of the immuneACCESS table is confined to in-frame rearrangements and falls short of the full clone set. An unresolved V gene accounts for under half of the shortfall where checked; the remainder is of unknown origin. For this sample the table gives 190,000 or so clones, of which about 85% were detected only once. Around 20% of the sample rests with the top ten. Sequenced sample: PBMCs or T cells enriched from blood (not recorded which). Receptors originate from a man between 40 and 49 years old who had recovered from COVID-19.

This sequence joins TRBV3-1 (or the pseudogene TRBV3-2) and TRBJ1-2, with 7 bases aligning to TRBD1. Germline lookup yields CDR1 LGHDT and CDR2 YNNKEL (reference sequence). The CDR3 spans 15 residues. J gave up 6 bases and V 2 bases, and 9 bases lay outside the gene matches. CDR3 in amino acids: CASSQQATGSDGYTF. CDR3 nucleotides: TGTGCCAGCAGCCAACAAGCGACAGGGTCGGATGGCTACACCTTC.

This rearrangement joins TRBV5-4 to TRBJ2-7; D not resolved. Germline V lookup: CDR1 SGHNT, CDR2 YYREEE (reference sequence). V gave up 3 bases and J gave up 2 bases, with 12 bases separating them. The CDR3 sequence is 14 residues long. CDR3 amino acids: CASSSLAATYEQYF. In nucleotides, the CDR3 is TGTGCCAGCAGCTCCCTGGCGGCCACCTACGAGCAGTACTTC.

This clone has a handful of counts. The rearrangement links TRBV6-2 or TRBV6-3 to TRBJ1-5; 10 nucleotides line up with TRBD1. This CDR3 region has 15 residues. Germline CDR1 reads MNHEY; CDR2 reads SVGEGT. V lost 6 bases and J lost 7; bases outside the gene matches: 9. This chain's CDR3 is CASSLRGTGAQPQHF. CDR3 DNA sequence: TGTGCCAGCAGCCTTAGGGGGACAGGGGCCCAGCCCCAGCATTTT.

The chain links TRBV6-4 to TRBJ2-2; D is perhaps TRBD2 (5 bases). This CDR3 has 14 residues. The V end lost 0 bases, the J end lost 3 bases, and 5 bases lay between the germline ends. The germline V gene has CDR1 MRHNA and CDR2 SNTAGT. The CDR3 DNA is TGTGCCAGCAGTGACTCTAGCGACACCGGGGAGCTGTTTTTT. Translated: CASSDSSDTGELFF.

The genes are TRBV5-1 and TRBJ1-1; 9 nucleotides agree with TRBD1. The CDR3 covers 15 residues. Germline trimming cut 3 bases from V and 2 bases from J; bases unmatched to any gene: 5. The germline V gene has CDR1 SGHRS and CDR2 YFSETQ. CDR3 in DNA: TGCGCCAGCAGCTATATACAGGGGGCTAACACTGAAGCTTTCTTT. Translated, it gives CASSYIQGANTEAFF.

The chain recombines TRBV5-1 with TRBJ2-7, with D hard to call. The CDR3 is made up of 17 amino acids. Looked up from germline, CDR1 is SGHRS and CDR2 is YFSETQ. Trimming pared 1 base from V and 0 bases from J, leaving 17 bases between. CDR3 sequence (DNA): TGCGCCAGCAGCTTGATTTGGAGCGAAATAAGCTCCTACGAGCAGTACTTC. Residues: CASSLIWSEISSYEQYF.

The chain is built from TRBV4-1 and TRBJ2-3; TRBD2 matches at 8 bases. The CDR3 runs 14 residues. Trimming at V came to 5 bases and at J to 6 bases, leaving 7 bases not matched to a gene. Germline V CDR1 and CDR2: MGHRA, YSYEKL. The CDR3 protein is CASSSQGGGDTQYF. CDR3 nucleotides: TGCGCCAGCAGCTCTCAGGGCGGGGGGGATACGCAGTATTTT.

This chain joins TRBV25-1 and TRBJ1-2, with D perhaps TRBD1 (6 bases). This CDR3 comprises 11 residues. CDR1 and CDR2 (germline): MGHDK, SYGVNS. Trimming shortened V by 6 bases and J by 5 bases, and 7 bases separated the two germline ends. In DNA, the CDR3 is TGTGCCAGCAGCCAGGGGTATGGCTACACCTTC. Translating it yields CASSQGYGYTF.

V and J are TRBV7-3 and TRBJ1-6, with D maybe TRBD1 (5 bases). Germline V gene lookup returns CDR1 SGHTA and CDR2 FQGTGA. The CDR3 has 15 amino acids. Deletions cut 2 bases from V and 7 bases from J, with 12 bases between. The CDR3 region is CASSLFPGSNSPLHF. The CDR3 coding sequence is TGTGCCAGCAGCTTATTTCCAGGGTCCAATTCACCCCTCCACTTT.

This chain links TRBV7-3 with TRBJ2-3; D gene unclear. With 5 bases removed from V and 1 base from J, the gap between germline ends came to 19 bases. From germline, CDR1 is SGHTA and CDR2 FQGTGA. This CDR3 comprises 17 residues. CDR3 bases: TGTGCCAGCAGCCCAGACCCCTTTCGCGAGGGCACAGATACGCAGTATTTT. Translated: CASSPDPFREGTDTQYF.

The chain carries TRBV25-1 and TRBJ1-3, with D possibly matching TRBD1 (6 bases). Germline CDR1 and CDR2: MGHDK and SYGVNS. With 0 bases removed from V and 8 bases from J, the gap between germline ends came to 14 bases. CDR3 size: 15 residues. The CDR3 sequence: CASSEYLGAVYTIYF. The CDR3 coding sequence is TGTGCCAGCAGTGAATATCTGGGGGCGGTGTACACCATATATTTT.

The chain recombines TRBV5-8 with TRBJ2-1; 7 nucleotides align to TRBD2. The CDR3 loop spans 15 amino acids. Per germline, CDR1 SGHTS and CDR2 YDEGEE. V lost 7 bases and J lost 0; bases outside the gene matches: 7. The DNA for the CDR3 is TGTGCCAGCGGGGGGGGAGCGAGCTCCTACAATGAGCAGTTCTTC. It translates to CASGGGASSYNEQFF.

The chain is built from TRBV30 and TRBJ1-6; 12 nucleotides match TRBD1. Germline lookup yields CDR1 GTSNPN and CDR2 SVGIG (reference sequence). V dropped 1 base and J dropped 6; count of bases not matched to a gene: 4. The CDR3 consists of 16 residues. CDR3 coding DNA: TGTGCCTGGAGTGGGGACAGGGGGCTGGGTAATTCACCCCTCCACTTT. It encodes CAWSGDRGLGNSPLHF.

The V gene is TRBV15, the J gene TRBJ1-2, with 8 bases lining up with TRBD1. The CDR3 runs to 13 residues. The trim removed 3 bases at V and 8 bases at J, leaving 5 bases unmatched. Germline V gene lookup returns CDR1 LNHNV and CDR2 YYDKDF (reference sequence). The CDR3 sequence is CATSRDRVGGYTF. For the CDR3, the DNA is TGTGCCACCAGCAGGGACAGGGTTGGCGGCTACACCTTC.

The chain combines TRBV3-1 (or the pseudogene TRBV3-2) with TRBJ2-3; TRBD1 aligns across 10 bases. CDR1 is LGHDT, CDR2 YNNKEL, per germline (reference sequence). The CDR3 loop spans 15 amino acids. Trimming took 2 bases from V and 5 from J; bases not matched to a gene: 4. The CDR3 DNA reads TGTGCCAGCAGCCAAAAGACAGGGGGCGAAGATACGCAGTATTTT. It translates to CASSQKTGGEDTQYF.

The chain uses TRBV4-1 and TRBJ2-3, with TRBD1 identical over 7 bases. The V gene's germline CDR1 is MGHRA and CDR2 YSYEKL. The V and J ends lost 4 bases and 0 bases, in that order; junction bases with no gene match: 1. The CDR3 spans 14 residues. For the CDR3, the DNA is TGCGCCAGCAGCCGGGACAGTAGCACAGATACGCAGTATTTT. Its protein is CASSRDSSTDTQYF.

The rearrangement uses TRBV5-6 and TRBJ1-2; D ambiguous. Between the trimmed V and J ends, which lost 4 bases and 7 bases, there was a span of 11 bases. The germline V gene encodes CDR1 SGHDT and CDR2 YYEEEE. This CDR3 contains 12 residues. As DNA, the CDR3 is TGTGCCAGCAGCCCGGGTCGGAGTGGCTACACCTTC. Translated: CASSPGRSGYTF.

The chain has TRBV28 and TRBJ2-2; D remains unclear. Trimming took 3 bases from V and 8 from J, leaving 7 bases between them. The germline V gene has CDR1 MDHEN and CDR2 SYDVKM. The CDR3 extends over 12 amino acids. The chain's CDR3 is CASSLFSGELFF. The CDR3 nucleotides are TGTGCCAGCAGTTTGTTTTCGGGGGAGCTGTTTTTT.

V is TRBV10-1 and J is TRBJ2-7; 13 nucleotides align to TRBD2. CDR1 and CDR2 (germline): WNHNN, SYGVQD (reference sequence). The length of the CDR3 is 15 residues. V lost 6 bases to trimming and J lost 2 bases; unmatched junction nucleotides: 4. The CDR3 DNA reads TGCGCCAGCAGCGCAGGGACTAGCGGGGCCTACGAGCAGTACTTC. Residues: CASSAGTSGAYEQYF.

The CDR3 bases are TGTGCCAGCACCGGGGGGCGGGACGAGCAGTTCTTC. Translated: CASTGGRDEQFF. The gene calls are TRBV7-2 and TRBJ2-1; possible D gene TRBD2, 7 bases. V gave up 7 bases and J gave up 10 bases, with 14 bases separating them. The CDR3 runs to 12 residues. Germline V gives CDR1 SGHTA, CDR2 FQGNSA.

CDR3 amino acids: CASSAGLAGEIETQYF. The CDR3 DNA reads as TGTGCCAGCAGCGCTGGACTAGCGGGAGAAATCGAGACCCAGTACTTC. V usage is TRBV9 and J usage is TRBJ2-5; 13 nucleotides match TRBD2. Germline values: CDR1 SGDLS, CDR2 YYNGEE. This CDR3 comprises 16 residues. With 3 bases clipped from V and 5 bases from J, the junction kept 7 bases outside the gene matches.

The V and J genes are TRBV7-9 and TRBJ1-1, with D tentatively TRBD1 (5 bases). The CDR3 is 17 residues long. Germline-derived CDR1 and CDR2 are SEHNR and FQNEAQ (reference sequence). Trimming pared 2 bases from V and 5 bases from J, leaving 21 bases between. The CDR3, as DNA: TGTGCCAGCAGCTTATCAGGGCAGGCCCTTAGAGTTACTGAAGCTTTCTTT. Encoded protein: CASSLSGQALRVTEAFF.

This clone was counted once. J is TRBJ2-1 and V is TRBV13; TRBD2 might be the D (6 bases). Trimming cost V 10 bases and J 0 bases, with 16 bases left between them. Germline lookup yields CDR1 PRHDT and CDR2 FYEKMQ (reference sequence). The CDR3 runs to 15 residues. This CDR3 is CATGRRKSSYNEQFF. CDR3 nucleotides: TGTGCCACGGGGAGGCGGAAGAGCTCCTACAATGAGCAGTTCTTC.